One sample yielded the 31 T cell receptor beta chains listed below, sequenced in a study of T cell repertoires in cytomegalovirus infection. Antigens for these TCRs are unknown. TCRdb recomputed calls from the reads with MiXCR, one row per CDR3 protein. Of more than 85,000 distinct CDR3 sequences in the sample, under 30% were seen once. The material sequenced was CD8+ T cells from cultured PBMCs, taken from culture after CMV antigen stimulation. The origin of the receptors is a human donor in good health (CMV status not recorded). Some clones in this sample may be carry-over from other donors' samples.

The rearrangement links TRBV2 to TRBJ2-5; 9 bases line up with TRBD2. With V trimmed by 7 bases and J by 5 bases, 11 bases remained unmatched. Germline assignment: CDR1 SNHLY and CDR2 FYNNEI. The CDR3 has 15 amino acids. This CDR3 is CASISSGGIYETQYF. The CDR3 nucleotides are TGTGCCAGCATCTCCAGCGGGGGGATTTATGAGACCCAGTACTTC.

This clonotype was detected many times. The chain combines TRBV7-9 with TRBJ2-7; D unresolved. This CDR3 has 15 residues. The germline V gene encodes CDR1 SEHNR and CDR2 FQNEAQ (reference sequence). With 1 base removed from V and 1 base from J, the gap between germline ends came to 11 bases. CDR3 protein: CASSLVPHSSYEQYF. As DNA, the CDR3 is TGTGCCAGCAGCTTAGTTCCACACTCTTCCTACGAGCAGTACTTC.

This clonotype has a handful of counts. J is TRBJ1-2 and V is TRBV27, with TRBD1 identical over 11 bases. J gave up 8 bases and V 6 bases, and 8 bases lay outside the gene matches. The germline V gene encodes CDR1 MNHEY and CDR2 SMNVEV (reference sequence). The CDR3 covers 14 residues. The CDR3 protein is CASRWGQGDRGYTF. CDR3 bases: TGTGCCAGCAGATGGGGACAGGGGGATAGGGGCTACACCTTC.

This clonotype occurred many times. This chain uses TRBV2 with TRBJ1-2; 7 positions match TRBD1. Germline V gene lookup returns CDR1 SNHLY and CDR2 FYNNEI. Trimming took 9 bases from V and 1 from J; bases not matched to a gene: 14. This CDR3 has 16 amino acids. The CDR3 DNA reads TGTGCCAGTCTTAGAAGAACCGGGACAGTTAACTATGGCTACACCTTC. Encoded protein: CASLRRTGTVNYGYTF.

Many counts were recorded for this clonotype. As DNA, the CDR3 is TGTGCCATCAGGGGCGATTCCTACGAGCAGTACTTC. Residues: CAIRGDSYEQYF. The chain combines TRBV10-3 with TRBJ2-7; D ambiguous. This CDR3 comprises 12 residues. Trimming stripped 6 bases from V and 1 base from J, with 7 bases between. Germline V CDR1 and CDR2: ENHRY, SYGVKD.

The V call is TRBV11-2, the J call TRBJ2-5; 9 positions agree with TRBD2. V lost 1 base, J lost 1 base, and 4 bases stayed unmatched. CDR3 length: 16 amino acids. Germline V gene data show CDR1 as SGHAT and CDR2 as FQNNGV. DNA for the CDR3: TGTGCCAGCAGCTTAGCCAGCGGGGGGTCCCAAGAGACCCAGTACTTC. Residues: CASSLASGGSQETQYF. Full variable domain (missing parts from reference TRBV11-2 and TRBJ2-5): EAGVAQSPRYKIIEKRQSVAFWCNPISGHATLYWYQQILGQGPKLLIQFQNNGVVDDSQLPKDRFSAERLKGVDSTLKIQPAKLEDSAVYLCASSLASGGSQETQYFGPGTRLLVL.

This clonotype was seen a handful of times. The chain uses TRBV19 and TRBJ1-1; D is ambiguous. This CDR3 has 14 amino acids. V lost 3 bases and J lost 3, with 11 bases in between. Germline V gives CDR1 LNHDA, CDR2 SQIVND (reference sequence). CDR3 region: CASSIGTWDTEAFF. The CDR3 coding sequence is TGTGCCAGTAGTATCGGCACCTGGGACACTGAAGCTTTCTTT. Full variable domain (missing parts from reference TRBV19 and TRBJ1-1): DGGITQSPKYLFRKEGQNVTLSCEQNLNHDAMYWYRQDPGQGLRLIYYSQIVNDFQKGDIAEGYSVSREKKESFPLTVTSAQKNPTAFYLCASSIGTWDTEAFFGQGTRLTVV.

The sample holds many counts of this clonotype. The chain has TRBV7-3 and TRBJ1-1; D perhaps matches TRBD1 (6 bases). V was trimmed by 5 bases and J by 1 base, leaving 17 bases between them. The CDR3 is made up of 16 amino acids. Per the germline V gene, CDR1 is SGHTA and CDR2 is FQGTGA. The chain's CDR3 is CASSLVPGAGNTEAFF. Written as DNA, the CDR3 is TGTGCCAGCAGCCTCGTCCCGGGGGCGGGGAACACTGAAGCTTTCTTT.

The CDR3 nucleotides are TGTGCCAGCAGCCCGACAGCGAACACCGGGGAGCTGTTTTTT. Amino acid sequence: CASSPTANTGELFF. This rearrangement joins TRBV7-9 to TRBJ2-2, with D perhaps matching TRBD1 (5 bases). Germline V gives CDR1 SEHNR, CDR2 FQNEAQ (reference sequence). The CDR3 covers 14 residues. Trimming took off 5 bases at V and 0 bases at J, with 7 bases between the two ends.

This clonotype occurred many times. The gene calls are TRBV6-1 and TRBJ1-1; the D gene is possibly TRBD1 (6 bases). Per the germline V gene, CDR1 is MNHNS and CDR2 is SASEGT. The CDR3 length is 14 residues. Trimming pared 6 bases from V and 11 bases from J, leaving 22 bases between. The CDR3 DNA reads TGTGCCAGCAGAGAGACAGGAGGGGCGAGAGGGGCTTTCTTT. Its protein is CASRETGGARGAFF.

This sequence joins TRBV20-1 and TRBJ2-7, with D uncertain. Germline V CDR1 and CDR2: DFQATT, SNEGSKA (reference sequence). Between the trimmed V and J ends, which lost 0 bases and 4 bases, there was a span of 13 bases. CDR3 length: 14 amino acids. The CDR3 loop is CSARDQRVGYEQYF. The CDR3 nucleotides are TGCAGTGCTAGAGATCAACGGGTCGGTTACGAGCAGTACTTC.

This sequence joins TRBV12-3 or TRBV12-4 and TRBJ1-2; D is undetermined. Trimming stripped 3 bases from V and 7 bases from J, with 12 bases between. The CDR3 runs 13 residues. In DNA form, the CDR3 reads TGTGCCAGCAGTTTCCCCCCAGTCGGTGGCTACACCTTC. It translates to CASSFPPVGGYTF.

The chain links TRBV5-8 to TRBJ1-5; D is perhaps TRBD1 (5 bases). Trimming removed 1 base at V and 6 bases at J, with 11 bases between. The CDR3 runs 14 residues. The germline V gene encodes CDR1 SGHTS and CDR2 YDEGEE. The CDR3 nucleotides are TGTGCCAGCAGCTTGTGGGGGTCGACTCAGCCCCAGCATTTT. This encodes CASSLWGSTQPQHF.

This chain links TRBV24-1 with TRBJ2-1; 7 bases align to TRBD1. The CDR3 is 17 residues long. Germline V gives CDR1 KGHDR, CDR2 SFDVKD. V shed 3 bases and J 6 bases; nucleotides not matched to a gene: 13. The CDR3 DNA reads as TGTGCCACCAGTGATGGACGACAGGGAACGAGAGTCAATGAGCAGTTCTTC. This sequence encodes CATSDGRQGTRVNEQFF.

V is TRBV5-4 and J is TRBJ2-7; D is perhaps TRBD1 or TRBD2 (6 bases each). The germline V gene encodes CDR1 SGHNT and CDR2 YYREEE (reference sequence). CDR3 length: 14 residues. V lost 4 bases to trimming and J lost 0 bases, with 11 bases between them. The CDR3 DNA reads as TGTGCCAGCAGCGGCGGAGGGGGCTCCTACGAGCAGTACTTC. Encoded protein: CASSGGGGSYEQYF.

The sample holds many counts of this clonotype. This chain links TRBV12-3 or TRBV12-4 with TRBJ2-3; D is perhaps TRBD1 or TRBD2 (5 bases each). This CDR3 region has 15 residues. The V end was cut by 5 bases, the J end by 5 bases, with 17 bases between. The CDR3 DNA sequence: TGTGCCAGCAGTAAACCGGGACCCCAGGGAGATACGCAGTATTTT. It is translated as CASSKPGPQGDTQYF.

The chain is built from TRBV12-3 or TRBV12-4 and TRBJ1-1, with D possibly being TRBD1 (6 bases). The CDR3 loop spans 16 amino acids. V lost 5 bases, J lost 2 bases, and 18 bases lay in between. The CDR3 protein is CASSPTLGGGNTEAFF. DNA for the CDR3: TGTGCCAGCAGTCCGACCCTAGGGGGGGGAAACACTGAAGCTTTCTTT.

This clonotype was counted a few times. The CDR3: CASSGGTANEQFF. In DNA form, the CDR3 reads TGTGCCAGCAGCGGCGGGACTGCCAATGAGCAGTTCTTC. This rearrangement joins TRBV5-6 to TRBJ2-1; D perhaps matches TRBD2 (6 bases). Trimming shortened V by 4 bases and J by 6 bases, and 11 bases separated the two germline ends. The CDR3 is 13 residues long. Germline V gene lookup returns CDR1 SGHDT and CDR2 YYEEEE.

This clonotype was recorded a few times. V usage is TRBV19 and J usage is TRBJ2-6; 9 positions agree with TRBD2. The CDR3 length is 16 residues. V dropped 8 bases and J dropped 0; count of bases not matched to a gene: 5. The germline V gene has CDR1 LNHDA and CDR2 SQIVND (reference sequence). DNA for the CDR3: TGTGCCAGTGGGAGCGGGGGGCCCTCTGGGGCCAACGTCCTGACTTTC. Encoded protein: CASGSGGPSGANVLTF.

This clonotype has more than one count but fewer than ten. The chain uses TRBV28 and TRBJ1-4, with 9 bases that match TRBD1. V lost 6 bases, J lost 8 bases, and 13 bases stayed unmatched. The CDR3 contains 16 residues. Germline V CDR1 and CDR2: MDHEN, SYDVKM. The CDR3 sequence is CASSLRGATGGEKLFF. In DNA form, the CDR3 reads TGTGCCAGCAGCCTTAGGGGGGCGACAGGGGGGGAAAAACTGTTTTTT. Full variable domain (remainder filled in from reference TRBV28 and TRBJ1-4): DVKVTQSSRYLVKRTGEKVFLECVQDMDHENMFWYRQDPGLGLRLIYFSYDVKMKEKGDIPEGYSVSREKKERFSLILESASTNQTSMYLCASSLRGATGGEKLFFGSGTQLSVL.

This clonotype has ten or more counts. The genes are TRBV6-5 and TRBJ2-5; D is perhaps TRBD2 (5 bases). The CDR3 extends over 13 amino acids. The V end was cut by 0 bases, the J end by 5 bases, with 7 bases between. CDR1 and CDR2 (germline): MNHEY, SVGAGI. The CDR3 sequence is CASSYSLGETQYF. The DNA for the CDR3 is TGTGCCAGCAGTTACTCACTAGGGGAGACCCAGTACTTC.

The V gene is TRBV6-2 or TRBV6-3, the J gene TRBJ1-1; 9 bases are shared with TRBD1. This CDR3 spans 14 amino acids. Looked up from germline, CDR1 is MNHEY and CDR2 is SVGEGT. The ends lost 4 bases at V and 5 bases at J; junction bases unmatched: 5. CDR3 sequence (DNA): TGTGCCAGCAGTTCGGGACAGGGAGAAACTGAAGCTTTCTTT. Its translation: CASSSGQGETEAFF.

In its sample, this clonotype was seen many times. The chain couples TRBV7-2 to TRBJ2-1; 7 nucleotides line up with TRBD2. V lost 5 bases to trimming and J lost 3 bases; unmatched junction nucleotides: 4. The CDR3 is made up of 14 amino acids. Germline CDR1 reads SGHTA; CDR2 reads FQGNSA. CDR3 loop: CASSPGLNYNEQFF. DNA for the CDR3: TGTGCCAGCAGCCCGGGACTAAACTACAATGAGCAGTTCTTC.

This clonotype was counted many times. V usage is TRBV7-6 and J usage is TRBJ2-3, with D possibly matching TRBD2 (5 bases). V dropped 4 bases and J dropped 5 bases, with 7 bases sitting between them. Germline CDR1 SGHVS, CDR2 FNYEAQ. This CDR3 is built from 12 residues. The CDR3 DNA follows: TGTGCCAGCAGCTGGGCGGGAGATACGCAGTATTTT. As protein: CASSWAGDTQYF.

This clonotype was detected only a few times. The CDR3: CASRSPERTVTDTQYF. CDR3 in DNA: TGTGCCAGCAGGTCCCCCGAGAGGACAGTAACGGATACGCAGTATTTT. The V and J genes are TRBV7-8 and TRBJ2-3; TRBD1 might be the D (6 bases). Germline CDR1 is SGHVS and CDR2 is FQNEAQ. CDR3 size: 16 residues. Trimming took off 6 bases at V and 6 bases at J, with 22 bases between the two ends.

The table lists this clonotype with a few counts. The chain carries TRBV6-1 and TRBJ1-1, with D possibly matching TRBD1 (5 bases). Germline V gene lookup returns CDR1 MNHNS and CDR2 SASEGT. The CDR3 loop spans 15 amino acids. Deletions cut 7 bases from V and 1 base from J, with 16 bases between. The CDR3 sequence: CASNLAGTANTEAFF. The DNA for the CDR3 is TGTGCCAGCAACCTCGCCGGGACGGCGAACACTGAAGCTTTCTTT.

The chain joins TRBV27 to TRBJ1-5; 7 nucleotides align to TRBD1. V gave up 6 bases and J gave up 0 bases; unmatched junction bases: 5. Germline assignment: CDR1 MNHEY and CDR2 SMNVEV (reference sequence). This CDR3 spans 15 amino acids. In nucleotides, the CDR3 is TGTGCCAGCAGAGATAGGGGGCTTAGCAATCAGCCCCAGCATTTT. Translated: CASRDRGLSNQPQHF.

The gene calls are TRBV2 and TRBJ1-1; 7 bases line up with TRBD1. Germline CDR1 and CDR2: SNHLY and FYNNEI. The ends lost 4 bases at V and 1 base at J; junction bases unmatched: 24. The CDR3 has 21 residues. The CDR3 reads CASSVYNSPRQGGSWNTEAFF. CDR3 nucleotides: TGTGCCAGCAGTGTCTATAATTCCCCTCGACAGGGAGGAAGTTGGAACACTGAAGCTTTCTTT.

The V call is TRBV3-1, the J call TRBJ2-5, with 7 nucleotides matching TRBD2. After removal of 1 base from V and 3 bases from J, the junction contained 11 bases not matched to a gene. The length of the CDR3 is 17 residues. Germline CDR1 LGHDT, CDR2 YNNKEL (reference sequence). CDR3 region: CASSQAGGAVGKETQYF. In DNA form, the CDR3 reads TGTGCCAGCAGCCAAGCGGGGGGAGCTGTCGGTAAAGAGACCCAGTACTTC.

The V gene is TRBV5-1, the J gene TRBJ1-1; possibly TRBD1 for D (5 bases). The germline gives CDR1 SGHRS, CDR2 YFSETQ. Trimming took 5 bases from V and 6 from J, leaving 20 bases between them. The CDR3 has 15 amino acids. CDR3 region: CASSYVGGVAAEAFF. CDR3 DNA sequence: TGCGCCAGCAGTTACGTGGGGGGAGTAGCGGCTGAAGCTTTCTTT.

This clonotype has only a few counts. This chain connects TRBV27 to TRBJ2-7; D not resolved. Germline lookup yields CDR1 MNHEY and CDR2 SMNVEV (reference sequence). The CDR3 loop spans 13 amino acids. V was clipped by 5 bases and J by 2 bases, with 10 bases between them. CDR3 protein: CASSPTETYEQYF. The CDR3 DNA sequence: TGTGCCAGCAGTCCTACAGAGACCTACGAGCAGTACTTC.